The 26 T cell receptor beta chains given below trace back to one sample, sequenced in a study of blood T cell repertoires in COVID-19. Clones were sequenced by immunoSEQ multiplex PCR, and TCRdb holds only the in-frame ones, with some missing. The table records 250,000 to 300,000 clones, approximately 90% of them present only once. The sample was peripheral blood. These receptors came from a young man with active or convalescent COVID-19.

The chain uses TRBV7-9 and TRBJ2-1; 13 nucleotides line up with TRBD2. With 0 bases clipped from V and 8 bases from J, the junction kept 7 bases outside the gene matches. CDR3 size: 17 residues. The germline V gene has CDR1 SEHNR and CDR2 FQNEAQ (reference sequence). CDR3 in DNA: TGTGCCAGCAGCTTAGCAACTAGGACTAGCGGGAGCGATGAGCAGTTCTTC. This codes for CASSLATRTSGSDEQFF.

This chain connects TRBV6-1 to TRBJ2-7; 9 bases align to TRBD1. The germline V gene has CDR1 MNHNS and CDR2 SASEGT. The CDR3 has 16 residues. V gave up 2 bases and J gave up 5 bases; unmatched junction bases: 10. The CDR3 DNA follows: TGTGCCAGCAGTGAATTCCCCGGGACAGGGTTTAACGAGCAGTACTTC. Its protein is CASSEFPGTGFNEQYF.

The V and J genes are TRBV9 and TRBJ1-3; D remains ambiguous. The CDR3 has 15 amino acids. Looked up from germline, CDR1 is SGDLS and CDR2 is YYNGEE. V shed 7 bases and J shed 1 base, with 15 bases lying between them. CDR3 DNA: TGTGCCAGCTCCAGGTCAGATCAGTCTGGAAACACCATATATTTT. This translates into CASSRSDQSGNTIYF.

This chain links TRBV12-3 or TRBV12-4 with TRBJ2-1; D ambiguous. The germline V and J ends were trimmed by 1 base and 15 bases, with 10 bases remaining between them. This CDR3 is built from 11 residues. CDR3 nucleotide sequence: TGTGCCAGCAGTTTAGGGGTTCGGGTGTTCTTC. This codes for CASSLGVRVFF.

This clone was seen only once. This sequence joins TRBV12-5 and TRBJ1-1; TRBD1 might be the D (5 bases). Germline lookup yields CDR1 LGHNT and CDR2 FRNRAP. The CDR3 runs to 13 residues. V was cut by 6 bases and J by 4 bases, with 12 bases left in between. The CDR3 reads CASGPPTVTEAFF. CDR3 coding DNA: TGTGCTAGTGGCCCGCCGACAGTCACTGAAGCTTTCTTT.

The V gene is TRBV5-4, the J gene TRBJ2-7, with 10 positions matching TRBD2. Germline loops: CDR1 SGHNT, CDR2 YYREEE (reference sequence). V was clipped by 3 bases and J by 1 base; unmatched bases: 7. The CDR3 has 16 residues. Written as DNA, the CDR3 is TGTGCCAGCAGCTCTTTCAAGCGGGGGGGATCCTACGAGCAGTACTTC. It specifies CASSSFKRGGSYEQYF.

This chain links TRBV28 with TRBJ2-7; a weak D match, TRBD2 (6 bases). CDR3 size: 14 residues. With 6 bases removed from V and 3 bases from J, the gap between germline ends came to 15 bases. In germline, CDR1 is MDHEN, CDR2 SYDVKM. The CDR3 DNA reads TGTGCCAGCAGCCGACCGGGACTGAGCTACGAGCAGTACTTC. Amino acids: CASSRPGLSYEQYF.

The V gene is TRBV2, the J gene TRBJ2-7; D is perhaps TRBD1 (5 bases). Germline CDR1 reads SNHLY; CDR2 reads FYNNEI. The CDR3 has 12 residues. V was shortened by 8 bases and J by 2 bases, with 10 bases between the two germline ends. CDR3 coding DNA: TGTGCCAGCCTTGGGGCCACCTACGAGCAGTACTTC. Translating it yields CASLGATYEQYF.

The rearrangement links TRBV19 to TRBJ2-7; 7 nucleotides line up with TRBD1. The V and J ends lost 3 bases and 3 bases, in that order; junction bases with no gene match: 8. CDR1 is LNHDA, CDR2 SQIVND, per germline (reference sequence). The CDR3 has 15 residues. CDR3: CASSISRAGGYEQYF. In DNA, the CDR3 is TGTGCCAGTAGTATCTCAAGGGCAGGGGGCTACGAGCAGTACTTC.

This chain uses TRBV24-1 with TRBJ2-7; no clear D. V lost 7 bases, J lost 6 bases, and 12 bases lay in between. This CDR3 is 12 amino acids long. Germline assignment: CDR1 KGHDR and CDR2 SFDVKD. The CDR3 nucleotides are TGTGCCACCAGCGGTTTCGCTGGCGAGCAGTACTTC. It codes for CATSGFAGEQYF.

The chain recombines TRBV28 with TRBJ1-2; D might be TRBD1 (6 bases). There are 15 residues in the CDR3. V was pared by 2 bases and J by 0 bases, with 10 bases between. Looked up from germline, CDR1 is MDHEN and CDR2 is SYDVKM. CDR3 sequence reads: CASSLADRANYGYTF. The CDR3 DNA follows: TGTGCCAGCAGTTTAGCGGACAGAGCTAACTATGGCTACACCTTC.

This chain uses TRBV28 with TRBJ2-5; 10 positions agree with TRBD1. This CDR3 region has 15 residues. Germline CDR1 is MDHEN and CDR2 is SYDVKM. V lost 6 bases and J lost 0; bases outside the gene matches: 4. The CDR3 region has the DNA TGTGCCAGCAGCCTGGGACAGGGGTACCAAGAGACCCAGTACTTC. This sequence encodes CASSLGQGYQETQYF. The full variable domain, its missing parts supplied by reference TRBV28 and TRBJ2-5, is DVKVTQSSRYLVKRTGEKVFLECVQDMDHENMFWYRQDPGLGLRLIYFSYDVKMKEKGDIPEGYSVSREKKERFSLILESASTNQTSMYLCASSLGQGYQETQYFGPGTRLLVL.

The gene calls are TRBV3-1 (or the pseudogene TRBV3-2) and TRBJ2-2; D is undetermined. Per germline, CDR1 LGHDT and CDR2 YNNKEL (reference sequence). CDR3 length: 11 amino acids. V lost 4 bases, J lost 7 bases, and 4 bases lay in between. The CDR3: CASSLLGELFF. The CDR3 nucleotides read TGTGCCAGCAGCCTTCTCGGGGAGCTGTTTTTT.

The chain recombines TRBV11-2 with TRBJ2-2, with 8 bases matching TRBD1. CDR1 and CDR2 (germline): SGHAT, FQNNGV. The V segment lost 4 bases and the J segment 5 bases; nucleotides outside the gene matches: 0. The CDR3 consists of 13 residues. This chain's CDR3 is CASSWTGTGELFF. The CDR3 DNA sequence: TGTGCCAGCAGCTGGACAGGGACCGGGGAGCTGTTTTTT.

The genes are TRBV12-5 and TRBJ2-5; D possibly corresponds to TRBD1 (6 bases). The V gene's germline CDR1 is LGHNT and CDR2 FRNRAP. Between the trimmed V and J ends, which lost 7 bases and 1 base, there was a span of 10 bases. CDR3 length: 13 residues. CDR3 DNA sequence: TGTGCTAGTGTTCAGGACAGCCAAGAGACCCAGTACTTC. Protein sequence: CASVQDSQETQYF.

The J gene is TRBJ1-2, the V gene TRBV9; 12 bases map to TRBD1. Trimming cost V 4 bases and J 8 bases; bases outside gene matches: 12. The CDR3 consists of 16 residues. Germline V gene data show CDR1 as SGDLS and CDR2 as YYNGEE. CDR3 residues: CASSLTPGTGGDGYTF. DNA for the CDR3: TGTGCCAGCAGCCTTACGCCCGGGACAGGGGGCGACGGCTACACCTTC.

The CDR3 bases are TGCAGCGTGGTGACAGGGTATGGCTACACCTTC. Protein product: CSVVTGYGYTF. This chain uses TRBV29-1 with TRBJ1-2; TRBD1 matches 7 bases. Germline CDR1 SQVTM, CDR2 ANQGSEA. CDR3 length: 11 amino acids. Trimming removed 6 bases from V and 5 bases from J; junction bases left unmatched: 3.

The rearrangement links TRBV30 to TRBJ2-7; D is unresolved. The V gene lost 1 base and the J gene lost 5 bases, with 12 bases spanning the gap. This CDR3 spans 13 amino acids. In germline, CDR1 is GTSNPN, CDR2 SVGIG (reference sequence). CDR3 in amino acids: CAWSGGYPHEQYF. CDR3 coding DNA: TGTGCCTGGAGTGGCGGCTACCCCCACGAGCAGTACTTC. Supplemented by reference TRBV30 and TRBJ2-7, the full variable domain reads SQTIHQWPATLVQPVGSPLSLECTVEGTSNPNLYWYRQAAGRGLQLLFYSVGIGQISSEVPQNLSASRPQDRQFILSSKKLLLSDSGFYLCAWSGGYPHEQYFGPGTRLTVT.

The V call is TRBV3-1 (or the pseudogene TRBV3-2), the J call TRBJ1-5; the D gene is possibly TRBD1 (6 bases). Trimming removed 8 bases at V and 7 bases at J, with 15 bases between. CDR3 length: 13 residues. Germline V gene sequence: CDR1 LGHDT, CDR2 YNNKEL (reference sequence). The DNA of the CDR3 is TGTGCCAGCGGAGGGGGGGGAGGGCAGCCCCAGCATTTT. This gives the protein CASGGGGGQPQHF.

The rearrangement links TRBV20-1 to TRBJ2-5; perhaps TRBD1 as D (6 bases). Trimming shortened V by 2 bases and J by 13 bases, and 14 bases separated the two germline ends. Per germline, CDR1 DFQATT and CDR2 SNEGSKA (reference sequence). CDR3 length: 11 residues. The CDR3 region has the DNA TGCAGTGCTAGAACACAGGGCCCCATGTACTTC. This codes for CSARTQGPMYF.

CDR3 protein: CATVPSFGRGANVLTF. The CDR3 region has the DNA TGTGCCACAGTACCGTCCTTTGGGAGGGGGGCCAACGTCCTGACTTTC. The rearrangement links TRBV19 to TRBJ2-6; D may be TRBD2 (6 bases). Deletions cut 10 bases from V and 4 bases from J, with 20 bases between. The V gene's germline CDR1 is LNHDA and CDR2 SQIVND (reference sequence). The CDR3 is made up of 16 amino acids.

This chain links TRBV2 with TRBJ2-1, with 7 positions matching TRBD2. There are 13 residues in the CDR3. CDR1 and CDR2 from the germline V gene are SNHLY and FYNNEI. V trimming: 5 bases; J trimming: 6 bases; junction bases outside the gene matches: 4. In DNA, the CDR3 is TGTGCCAGCAGTCGTTGGGGGGGCAATGAGCAGTTCTTC. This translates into CASSRWGGNEQFF.

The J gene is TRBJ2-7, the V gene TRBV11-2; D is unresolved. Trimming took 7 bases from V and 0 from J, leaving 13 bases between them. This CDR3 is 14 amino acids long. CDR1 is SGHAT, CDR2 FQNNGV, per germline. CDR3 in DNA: TGTGCCAGCACCACCGGGTTATACTCCTACGAGCAGTACTTC. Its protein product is CASTTGLYSYEQYF.

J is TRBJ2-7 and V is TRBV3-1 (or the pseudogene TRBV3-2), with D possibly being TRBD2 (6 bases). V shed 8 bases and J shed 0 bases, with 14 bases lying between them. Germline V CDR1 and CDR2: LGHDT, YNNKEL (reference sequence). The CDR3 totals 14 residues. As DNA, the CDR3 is TGTGCCAGCCAAAGGGTGCGGGGCTCCTACGAGCAGTACTTC. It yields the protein CASQRVRGSYEQYF.

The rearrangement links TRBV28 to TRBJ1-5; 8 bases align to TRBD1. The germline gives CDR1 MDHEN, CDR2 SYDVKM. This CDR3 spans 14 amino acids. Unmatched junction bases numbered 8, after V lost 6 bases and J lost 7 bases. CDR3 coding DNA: TGTGCCAGCAGCTTGACAGGGGACCGACAGCCCCAGCATTTT. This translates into CASSLTGDRQPQHF.

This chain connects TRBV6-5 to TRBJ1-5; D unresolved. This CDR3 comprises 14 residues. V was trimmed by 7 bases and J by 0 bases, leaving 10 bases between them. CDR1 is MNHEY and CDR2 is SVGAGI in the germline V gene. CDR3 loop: CASNGRGSNQPQHF. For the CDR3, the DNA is TGTGCCAGCAACGGACGGGGTAGCAATCAGCCCCAGCATTTT.